What follows are 18 T cell receptor beta chains derived from one specimen sequenced in a study of T cells in narcolepsy. The table came from immunoSEQ multiplex PCR; TCRdb's copy has only in-frame clones and leaves some out. This sample has about 15,000 clones, with about 85% found just once. The sample taken for sequencing was memory (CD45RA-) CD4+ T cells from blood. All receptors come from a human donor in good health.

The V gene is TRBV6-1, the J gene TRBJ2-5; 8 nucleotides agree with TRBD1. The DNA end lines up better with TRBJ2-7; the J call may be wrong. The CDR3 totals 13 residues. The germline gives CDR1 MNHNS, CDR2 SASEGT. CDR3 nucleotides: TGTGCCGGACAGGGATCGGGATCGGGCGAGCAGTACTTC. Protein product: CAGQGSGSGEQYF.

J is TRBJ2-1 and V is TRBV6-1; TRBD2 might be the D (6 bases). Trimming cost V 1 base and J 10 bases, with 17 bases left between them. CDR1 is MNHNS and CDR2 is SASEGT in the germline V gene. This CDR3 has 15 residues. The CDR3 DNA reads as TGTGCCAGCAGTGAAGTTCGAGCGAGCAGCGGGGAGCAGTTCTTC. This encodes CASSEVRASSGEQFF.

Here the CDR3 DNA reads TGTGCCAGCAGTTTCGACTTCCGACTAGGGGAAGGTGCGCAGTTCTTC. This sequence encodes CASSFDFRLGEGAQFF. This chain uses TRBV6-5 with TRBJ2-1; weak D call: TRBD2 (6 bases). The ends were cut back, 4 bases at V and 12 bases at J, with 25 bases in the middle. Germline loops: CDR1 MNHEY, CDR2 SVGAGI. The CDR3 totals 16 residues.

The rearrangement joins TRBV6-6 to TRBJ1-1; 9 nucleotides agree with TRBD1. The CDR3 is made up of 13 amino acids. The V segment lost 2 bases and the J segment 8 bases; nucleotides outside the gene matches: 3. Looked up from germline, CDR1 is MNHNY and CDR2 is SVGAGI (reference sequence). The CDR3 reads CASSYVGQGEAFF. The CDR3 DNA reads as TGTGCCAGCAGTTACGTGGGACAGGGAGAAGCTTTCTTT.

The rearrangement links TRBV9 to TRBJ2-3, with 7 bases fitting TRBD2. The CDR3 consists of 15 residues. Per the germline V gene, CDR1 is SGDLS and CDR2 is YYNGEE. V lost 4 bases and J lost 2; bases outside the gene matches: 7. The CDR3 reads CASSPRGDDTDTQYF. The CDR3 region has the DNA TGTGCCAGCAGCCCTCGGGGGGATGACACAGATACGCAGTATTTT.

V usage is TRBV7-9 and J usage is TRBJ1-2, with D possibly being TRBD1 (5 bases). The V end lost 8 bases, the J end lost 8 bases, and 21 bases lay between the germline ends. This CDR3 region has 14 residues. Germline V lookup: CDR1 SEHNR, CDR2 FQNEAQ (reference sequence). CDR3: CASLTGTSTGGYTF. CDR3 DNA sequence: TGTGCCAGCCTAACCGGGACCTCCACGGGAGGCTACACCTTC.

This clone came up once. The V and J genes are TRBV27 and TRBJ1-2, with no clear D. Looked up from germline, CDR1 is MNHEY and CDR2 is SMNVEV (reference sequence). The V gene lost 6 bases and the J gene lost 5 bases, with 16 bases spanning the gap. This CDR3 has 14 residues. CDR3: CASSPGVYDYGYTF. In DNA form, the CDR3 reads TGTGCCAGCAGCCCCGGGGTTTATGATTATGGCTACACCTTC.

J is TRBJ2-2 and V is TRBV11-2; D ambiguous. CDR3 length equals 11 residues. Germline V gives CDR1 SGHAT, CDR2 FQNNGV. The ends were cut back, 8 bases at V and 3 bases at J, with 4 bases in the middle. CDR3 sequence (DNA): TGTGCCAGCGGGCACACCGGGGAGCTGTTTTTT. It codes for CASGHTGELFF.

This clone was detected once. This chain links TRBV30 with TRBJ1-3; 7 bases match TRBD1. Germline CDR1 and CDR2: GTSNPN and SVGIG (reference sequence). The ends lost 7 bases at V and 4 bases at J; junction bases unmatched: 13. CDR3 length: 15 residues. The DNA of the CDR3 is TGTGCCTTTTCCCGGGACAGCGGTTCAGGAAACACCATATATTTT. Encoded protein: CAFSRDSGSGNTIYF.

This chain uses TRBV2 with TRBJ2-2, with 10 bases lining up with TRBD2. The germline V gene encodes CDR1 SNHLY and CDR2 FYNNEI. J gave up 4 bases and V 1 base, and 9 bases lay outside the gene matches. The CDR3 has 18 amino acids. The CDR3: CASSEEALAGLSTGELFF. The CDR3 coding sequence is TGTGCCAGCAGTGAAGAAGCACTAGCGGGATTATCCACCGGGGAGCTGTTTTTT.

This chain links TRBV11-2 with TRBJ1-5, with 8 bases lining up with TRBD1. Trimming took 4 bases from V and 1 from J; bases not matched to a gene: 12. Germline-derived CDR1 and CDR2 are SGHAT and FQNNGV. CDR3 length: 18 residues. CDR3 region: CASSYPGGGGRSNQPQHF. CDR3 nucleotides: TGTGCCAGCAGCTATCCAGGGGGCGGTGGTAGAAGCAATCAGCCCCAGCATTTT.

V gene TRBV7-2 combines with J gene TRBJ2-1, with D possibly being TRBD2 (6 bases). The CDR3 is 12 amino acids. Trimming cost V 4 bases and J 12 bases, with 13 bases left between them. Germline CDR1 is SGHTA and CDR2 is FQGNSA. This CDR3 is CASSYRDWPQFF. The CDR3 DNA sequence: TGTGCCAGCAGCTATCGGGACTGGCCGCAGTTCTTC.

The CDR3 here is CSVRIAGETQYF. In DNA form, the CDR3 reads TGCAGCGTTCGAATAGCGGGAGAGACCCAGTACTTC. The rearrangement joins TRBV29-1 to TRBJ2-5; 7 nucleotides match TRBD2. Germline V gene lookup returns CDR1 SQVTM and CDR2 ANQGSEA. With 5 bases clipped from V and 4 bases from J, the junction kept 4 bases outside the gene matches. The CDR3 sequence is 12 residues long.

The chain links TRBV19 to TRBJ1-1; TRBD1 might be the D (6 bases). Trimming removed 1 base at V and 5 bases at J, with 17 bases between. Germline V gene lookup returns CDR1 LNHDA and CDR2 SQIVND (reference sequence). This CDR3 spans 16 amino acids. The CDR3 sequence is CASSIAFWGRRTEAFF. As DNA, the CDR3 is TGTGCCAGTAGTATAGCCTTTTGGGGGCGAAGGACTGAAGCTTTCTTT. Full variable domain (outside the CDR3, taken from reference TRBV19 and TRBJ1-1): DGGITQSPKYLFRKEGQNVTLSCEQNLNHDAMYWYRQDPGQGLRLIYYSQIVNDFQKGDIAEGYSVSREKKESFPLTVTSAQKNPTAFYLCASSIAFWGRRTEAFFGQGTRLTVV.

The V gene is TRBV7-2, the J gene TRBJ2-1; 8 bases line up with TRBD1. Germline V gene lookup returns CDR1 SGHTA and CDR2 FQGNSA. The CDR3 spans 14 residues. Trimming removed 5 bases from V and 4 bases from J; junction bases left unmatched: 4. The CDR3 spells CASSSRTGYNEQFF. The CDR3 nucleotides read TGTGCCAGCAGCAGTCGGACAGGGTACAATGAGCAGTTCTTC. Using reference TRBV7-2 and TRBJ2-1 for the parts outside the CDR3, the full variable domain is GAGVSQSPSNKVTEKGKDVELRCDPISGHTALYWYRQSLGQGLEFLIYFQGNSAPDKSGLPSDRFSAERTGGSVSTLTIQRTQQEDSAVYLCASSSRTGYNEQFFGPGTRLTVL.

The V call is TRBV29-1, the J call TRBJ2-7, with a possible D match to TRBD1 (5 bases). With 3 bases removed from V and 4 bases from J, the gap between germline ends came to 19 bases. CDR3 length equals 15 residues. From germline, CDR1 is SQVTM and CDR2 ANQGSEA. The CDR3 DNA follows: TGCAGCGTTGAGATGGAGACAGCGAATATTTACGAGCAGTACTTC. This encodes CSVEMETANIYEQYF.

V is TRBV11-2 and J is TRBJ1-2; D might be TRBD1 (6 bases). The CDR3 consists of 14 residues. Trimming shortened V by 1 base and J by 2 bases, and 8 bases separated the two germline ends. The germline CDR1 and CDR2 sequences are SGHAT and FQNNGV. CDR3 sequence reads: CASSLGTGNYGYTF. The DNA for the CDR3 is TGTGCCAGCAGCTTAGGAACAGGGAACTATGGCTACACCTTC.

The CDR3 sequence is CASSGQGLNTEAFF. CDR3 DNA sequence: TGCGCCAGCAGCGGACAGGGACTGAACACTGAAGCTTTCTTT. This chain uses TRBV5-1 with TRBJ1-1, with 8 bases that match TRBD1. This CDR3 is built from 14 residues. The V segment lost 4 bases and the J segment 0 bases; nucleotides outside the gene matches: 2. CDR1 is SGHRS and CDR2 is YFSETQ in the germline V gene.